A selection of T cell receptor beta chains follows, all from one sample in a study of T cell responses to AZD1222 COVID-19 vaccine. The data were produced by immunoSEQ multiplex PCR, yet TCRdb's version contains in-frame clones alone and is incomplete. This sample has more than 75,000 clones; about 91% occur once, and the top ten carry around 5.2%. Material: peripheral blood, obtained on day 0 of AZD1222 vaccination. The receptors derive from an adult in good health. Each CDR3 is given with its conserved first and last residue. Each record gives: V gene, D gene, J gene, clone size, CDR3 DNA, CDR3 protein. D genes are given only for firm matches. The size entry is marked missing in some rows and otherwise reads once, few, many or a size class.

TRBV5-1,-,TRBJ2-3,-,TGCGCCAGCAGCCCCCAGCCAGGGCTTTCAACAGATACGCAGTATTTT,CASSPQPGLSTDTQYF
TRBV14,TRBD2,TRBJ2-1,-,TGTGCCAGCAGCCAAGATCCGGCGGGAGGTTACAATGAGCAGTTCTTC,CASSQDPAGGYNEQFF
TRBV7-6,-,TRBJ2-7,-,TGTGCCAGCAGCTTAGCTGCCGACTACGAGCAGTACTTC,CASSLAADYEQYF
TRBV4-1,-,TRBJ1-3,-,TGCGCCAGCAGCCAAGAGGCGGCGGACTTCTCTGGAAACACCATATATTTT,CASSQEAADFSGNTIYF
TRBV3-1/TRBV3-2,-,TRBJ2-7,once,TGTGCCAGCAGCCAAGATCAGGTGGAGCAGTACTTC,CASSQDQVEQYF
TRBV4-1,-,TRBJ2-7,few,TGCGCCAGCAGCCAAGTCCCCAGGGGCAAATCCTACGAGCAGTACTTC,CASSQVPRGKSYEQYF
TRBV6-1,-,TRBJ2-1,few,TGTGCCAGCAGTGAAGGGTTAGGCAACAATGAGCAGTTCTTC,CASSEGLGNNEQFF
TRBV28,-,TRBJ2-5,-,TGTGCCAGCAGTTTCGGGATTGGGCTGCAAGAGACCCAGTACTTC,CASSFGIGLQETQYF
TRBV7-3,-,TRBJ2-3,-,TGTGCCAGCAGCCACATGGGTCGTGGCGGAATAAGCCTAAAGATCACAGATACGCAGTATTTT,CASSHMGRGGISLKITDTQYF
TRBV7-2,TRBD2,TRBJ2-3,-,TGTGCCAGCAGCTTATGGGGGGGAATCGGAACTAGCACAGATACGCAGTATTTT,CASSLWGGIGTSTDTQYF
TRBV28,-,TRBJ2-7,once,TGTGCCAGCAGCCTCCGGGGCGAGCAGTACTTC,CASSLRGEQYF
TRBV5-4,-,TRBJ1-6,-,TGTGCCAGCAGCTTGGAGCCTCGGGGTTCACCCCTCCACTTT,CASSLEPRGSPLHF
TRBV27,TRBD2,TRBJ2-1,-,TGTGCCAGCAGTTCAATGCTAGCGGGTGTCGTAAATGAGCAGTTCTTC,CASSSMLAGVVNEQFF
TRBV19,TRBD1,TRBJ1-5,-,TGTGCCAGTAGCCGTCAACTTCCCGGGACAGCTAGTAGCAATCAGCCCCAGCATTTT,CASSRQLPGTASSNQPQHF
TRBV6-7,-,TRBJ2-1,-,TGTGCCACCCAGAGGGAAGGGAGGAATGAGCAGTTCTTC,CATQREGRNEQFF
TRBV25-1,TRBD1,TRBJ1-4,-,TGTGCCAGCAGCCACAGGGGGCGATTGGTAACTAATGAAAAACTGTTTTTT,CASSHRGRLVTNEKLFF
TRBV3-1/TRBV3-2,TRBD2,TRBJ2-7,-,TGTGCCAGCAGCCGCGCTGGGACTACTAACTCCTACGAGCAGTACTTC,CASSRAGTTNSYEQYF
TRBV14,-,TRBJ1-6,-,TGTGCCAGCAGTATACTTGGACCGGATAATTCACCCCTCCACTTT,CASSILGPDNSPLHF
TRBV14,-,TRBJ2-2,once,TGTGCCAGCAGCCAAGGGGTTAGACTAGTGCGTGACACCGGGGAGCTGTTTTTT,CASSQGVRLVRDTGELFF
TRBV6-1,-,TRBJ1-5,-,TGTGCCAGCAGTGATAGGGGGTTGAGCAATCAGCCCCAGCATTTT,CASSDRGLSNQPQHF
TRBV24-1,-,TRBJ2-7,-,TGTGCCATCGGGGACCTTTACGAGCAGTACTTC,CAIGDLYEQYF
TRBV28,TRBD1,TRBJ1-3,-,TGTGCCAGCAGTCCCGGTCCAGGGGGACTCTACACCATATATTTT,CASSPGPGGLYTIYF
TRBV3-1/TRBV3-2,TRBD1,TRBJ2-1,-,TGTGCCAGCAGTCTACTGGGACAGGGAAACAATGAGCAGTTCTTC,CASSLLGQGNNEQFF
TRBV19,-,TRBJ2-1,-,TGTGCCAGTAGTGCGAGTGGTTACTCCTACAATGAGCAGTTCTTC,CASSASGYSYNEQFF
TRBV27,-,TRBJ1-2,-,TGTGCCAGCAGACAGGACCGACTATATCGTGCCTACACCTTC,CASRQDRLYRAYTF
TRBV5-1,-,TRBJ2-7,-,TGCGCCAGCAGCTTGGGACAGACTGGCTACGAGCAGTACTTC,CASSLGQTGYEQYF
TRBV18,TRBD1,TRBJ1-1,-,TGTGCCAGCTCACCGACAGGGTACACTGAAGCTTTCTTT,CASSPTGYTEAFF
TRBV27,-,TRBJ2-2,-,TGTGCCAGCAGTCTGATTGGTTTCGGGAACACCGGGGAGCTGTTTTTT,CASSLIGFGNTGELFF
TRBV5-5,-,TRBJ2-2,once,TGTGCCAGCACCCCCTCCGGGGTTTCCGGGGAGCTGTTTTTT,CASTPSGVSGELFF
TRBV19,-,TRBJ2-2,-,TGTGCCAGTAGTTCGAGAGGAAGTACTAACACCGGGGAGCTGTTTTTT,CASSSRGSTNTGELFF
TRBV10-3,-,TRBJ2-7,-,TGTGCCATCAGTGAGCAGCAGGGAGGCTGGGAGCAGTACTTC,CAISEQQGGWEQYF
TRBV28,-,TRBJ1-2,-,TGTGCCAGCAGTTCTCCCGGGGATGGCTACACCTTC,CASSSPGDGYTF
TRBV7-9,TRBD1,TRBJ1-2,-,TGTGCCAGCAGCTTATTGGGCTCAACAGGGGGTGGCTACACCTTC,CASSLLGSTGGGYTF
TRBV7-9,TRBD1,TRBJ1-2,-,TGTGCCAGCACCCTCGGACAGGGGGCAAACTATGGCTACACCTTC,CASTLGQGANYGYTF
TRBV7-2,TRBD1,TRBJ1-2,-,TGTGCCAGCAGCGCCCGACAGGGTAACTTGTTTGGCTACACCTTC,CASSARQGNLFGYTF
TRBV25-1,-,TRBJ1-3,once,TGTGCCAGCAGTGAAGTAGGTTTCTCTGGAAACACCATATATTTT,CASSEVGFSGNTIYF
TRBV18,TRBD2,TRBJ2-1,-,TGTGCCAGCTCACTCTCGGGGGGGTTTAATGAGCAGTTCTTC,CASSLSGGFNEQFF
TRBV28,-,TRBJ2-7,-,TGTGCCAGCAGTTCCAGTTTTCCGGGGGCGAACGAGCAGTACTTC,CASSSSFPGANEQYF
TRBV4-3,TRBD1,TRBJ2-1,-,TGCGCCAGCAGCCAAACAGGGGCAAATGAGCAGTTCTTC,CASSQTGANEQFF
TRBV5-5,TRBD2,TRBJ2-7,-,TGTGCCAGCAGCTTGGTAGCGGGGAGCTCCTACGAGCAGTACTTC,CASSLVAGSSYEQYF
TRBV19,TRBD2,TRBJ2-5,-,TGTGCCAGTAGTATAATAGCGGGCGGGGAGACCCAGTACTTC,CASSIIAGGETQYF
TRBV2,TRBD1,TRBJ1-6,-,TGTGCCAGCAGTGACAGGGGGGATTCACCCCTCCACTTT,CASSDRGDSPLHF
TRBV27,-,TRBJ2-7,-,TGTGCCAGCTCCACTCCAGGAGCCTACGAGCAGTACTTC,CASSTPGAYEQYF
TRBV27,-,TRBJ2-7,-,TGTGCCAGCAGTTTATGGGCAGGCGAGCAGTACTTC,CASSLWAGEQYF
TRBV6-6,-,TRBJ2-4,-,TGTGCCAGCAGTTACCCCGATATAGCCAAAAACATTCAGTACTTC,CASSYPDIAKNIQYF
TRBV28,-,TRBJ1-5,-,TGTGCCAGCAGACCTCCGGGACCTAGCAATCAGCCCCAGCATTTT,CASRPPGPSNQPQHF
TRBV19,-,TRBJ2-7,-,TGTGCCAGTAGTAACCTCGGACGGGACGAGCAGTACTTC,CASSNLGRDEQYF
TRBV5-1,-,TRBJ2-7,-,TGCGCCAGCAGCTTGGCGGCAGGTCACTACGAGCAGTACTTC,CASSLAAGHYEQYF
TRBV6-2/TRBV6-3,-,TRBJ1-6,-,TGTGCCAGCAGCGACCCGAAGGCAGGGATTATCACCCTCCACTTT,CASSDPKAGIITLHF
TRBV6-6,-,TRBJ2-7,-,TGTGCCAGCACCGCTAGCGCCTTGGCCTACGAGCAGTACTTC,CASTASALAYEQYF
TRBV14,-,TRBJ2-1,-,TGTGCCAGCAGCCAAGATAGTTGGTACAATGAGCAGTTCTTC,CASSQDSWYNEQFF